This TCR beta chain was recovered during a study of cytomegalovirus exposure and HLA in healthy donors. The length of the CDR3 is 17 residues. With V trimmed by 0 bases and J by 4 bases, 8 bases remained unmatched. Germline V gene data show CDR1 as MNHNS and CDR2 as SASEGT. Concerning this clone itself: The target antigen is unknown.

The table came from immunoSEQ multiplex PCR; TCRdb's copy has only in-frame clones and leaves some out. The sample holds 160,000 or so clones, around 85% seen once. Study-wide findings and caveats: In the roughly 120 validation repertoires, a later analysis found that first-cohort TCR clusters tended to co-occur. While the bulk of TCR sequences proved rare, some public TCRs turned up in many donors.

Specimen: PBMCs. The genes are TRBV6-1 and TRBJ2-3; 9 bases map to TRBD1. This TCR derives from a man in his thirties or forties in good health and CMV-seropositive. The CDR3, as DNA: TGTGCCAGCAGTGAAGCGGGACCGGGACAGGGATCAGATACGCAGTATTTT. Translation gives CASSEAGPGQGSDTQYF.